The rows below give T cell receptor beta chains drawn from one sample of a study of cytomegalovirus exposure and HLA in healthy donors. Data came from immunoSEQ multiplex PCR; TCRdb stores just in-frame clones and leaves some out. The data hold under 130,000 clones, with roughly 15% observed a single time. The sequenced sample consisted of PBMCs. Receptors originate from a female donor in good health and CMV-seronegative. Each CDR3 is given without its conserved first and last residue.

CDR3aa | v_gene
ASSFPPTGSGANVLT | TRBV28
ASSPRDRGPQPQH | TRBV6-5
ASSLAPGAGNTIY | TRBV7-2
ASSVGTRVEDTQY | TRBV5-1
ASSQDTGLAGLKTQY | TRBV4-3
ASSTQRAGEGGYT | TRBV4-3
ASSQDIGGGTGELF | TRBV4-2
ASRTTGGNYGYT | TRBV19
ASSLAGSTGELF | TRBV19
ASSIRERGGQDTQY | TRBV7-8
ASSYTPSTGWDGELF | TRBV7-3
ASSQQGSPNTEAF | TRBV5-1
ASSMGSSGRTYNEQF | TRBV14
ASSSDTSYEQY | TRBV2
AATRGGARDTQY | TRBV2
ASPGGAPGNQPQH | TRBV9
ATSRAGQAYEQY | TRBV15
ASSLTTNYGYT | TRBV5-6
ASSEGEIDTNEKLF | TRBV6-1
ASSFGQSGNTIY | TRBV5-1
ASTPRPKPQH | TRBV5-8
VSSLYNEQF | TRBV9
ASRFGLPNTGELF | TRBV4-3
ASSYPDRGNGCT | TRBV6-7
ASSYEGGEY | TRBV6-5
ASSFLAGANPWY | TRBV27
ASSALGARYNEQF | TRBV6-1
ASSYSRDRPKYT | TRBV6-5
ASRRSGQGLYGYT | TRBV6-5
AWSRDIQETQY | TRBV30
ASSIGQGREETQY | TRBV19
ASATEAGDEKLF | TRBV6-4
ASDYGVQGETQY | TRBV2
ASSFSGSSYEQY | TRBV27
ASSLDRGREQY | TRBV9
ASSLTGSGNTIY | TRBV7-2
ASSWTKDTEAF | TRBV6-5
AIRDRGQGSSPLH | TRBV10-3
ASSLPTSGTDTQY | TRBV7-3
ASTCASGSITGELF | TRBV10-1
ASMSGQASRSYNEQF | TRBV19
ASSSDTTTDTQY | TRBV28
ASTRLASSYEQY | TRBV6-5
ASSLTALMGNEQF | TRBV7-2
ASSEWTSGDHEQY | TRBV2
ATSRQGSQETQY | TRBV15
ASSASRSYEQY | TRBV7-2
ASTLSGGAGELF | TRBV7-6
ASSPRVAGGTDTQY | TRBV5-1
ASSPPGTGYEQY | TRBV6-5
ASSEALPRSGYEQY | TRBV6-1
ASRPSGQTTEAF | TRBV19
ASRPGLAGEQY | TRBV6-5
ASSIRLPGVNTEAF | TRBV19
SVNTGDTEAF | TRBV29-1
ASSKGLAGAVPYEQY | TRBV21-1
ATRLGRNTEAF | TRBV15
ASSPIIRRSSGANVLT | TRBV13
ASSPGTSSGNTIY | TRBV18